The clone carrying this T cell receptor beta chain was recorded many times. The data were obtained in a study of T cells in Graves' hyperthyroidism and ophthalmopathy. CDR1 is SGHVS and CDR2 is FNYEAQ in the germline V gene. The V and J ends lost 3 bases and 6 bases respectively, with 32 bases between them. This CDR3 contains 21 residues. Template material for amplifying TCR beta CDR3 regions consisted of RNA transcripts. First-round RT-PCR targeting the TCR CDR3 was performed with the HTBI primer set. TCRdb reprocessed the multiplex PCR reads with MiXCR, giving one entry per CDR3 protein. Among nearly 600,000 distinct CDR3 sequences listed, 11% to 15% were seen once.

Sequenced input: blood. The receptor comes from a woman younger than 35 with Graves' ophthalmopathy. This chain connects TRBV7-6 to TRBJ2-2; D possibly corresponds to TRBD1 (6 bases). The CDR3 nucleotides read TGTGCCAGCAGCTTGTCCCGGACAGCTACTGGATCCCTCCAGGCATCCGGGGAGCTGTTTTTT. This sequence encodes CASSLSRTATGSLQASGELFF.